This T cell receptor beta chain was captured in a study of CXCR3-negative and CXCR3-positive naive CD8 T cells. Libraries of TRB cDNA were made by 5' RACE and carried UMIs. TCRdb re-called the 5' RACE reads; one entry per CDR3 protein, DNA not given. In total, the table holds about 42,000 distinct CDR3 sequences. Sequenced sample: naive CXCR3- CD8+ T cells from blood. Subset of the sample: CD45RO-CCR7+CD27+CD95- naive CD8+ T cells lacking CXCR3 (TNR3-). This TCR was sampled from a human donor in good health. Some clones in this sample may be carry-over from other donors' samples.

Here the CDR3 reads CASRRPNTGELFF. The chain combines TRBV6-2 or TRBV6-3 with TRBJ2-2; checking the TCRdb D call of TRBD2 is not possible without DNA. CDR1 and CDR2 from the germline V gene are MNHEY and SVGEGT. The length of the CDR3 is 13 residues.